Below, 4 T cell receptor beta chains from the same sample are listed, as sequenced in a study of cytomegalovirus exposure and HLA in healthy donors. The PCR contained 60 Vbeta and 13 Jbeta primers. Libraries were prepared by immunoSEQ multiplex PCR; TCRdb keeps only in-frame clonotypes and omits some of them. The sample contains approximately 79,000 clones, 78% of which appear only once. The source material was PBMCs. The receptors were sampled from a male donor in good health and CMV-seropositive.

The table lists this clone with a few counts. One junction end does not reproduce the germline sequence, and a read error may be involved. The V call is TRBV5-1, the J call TRBJ2-7, with 9 bases lining up with TRBD1. CDR3 length equals 15 residues. The germline V gene has CDR1 SGHRS and CDR2 YFSETQ. CDR3 nucleotide sequence: TGTGCCAGCAGCGCGGTCGCGGGACAGGGTTACGAGCAGTACTTC. It encodes CASSAVAGQGYEQYF.

This rearrangement joins TRBV5-4 to TRBJ2-5; D might be TRBD2 (6 bases). The V end lost 4 bases, the J end lost 2 bases, and 15 bases lay between the germline ends. Germline CDR1 and CDR2: SGHNT and YYREEE (reference sequence). CDR3 length: 15 amino acids. CDR3 protein: CASSRAAGLQETQYF. CDR3 DNA: TGTGCCAGCAGCCGAGCGGCGGGGTTACAAGAGACCCAGTACTTC.

The gene calls are TRBV6-5 and TRBJ1-1; possible D gene TRBD1, 5 bases. Germline CDR1 MNHEY, CDR2 SVGAGI. The CDR3 is made up of 14 amino acids. V dropped 4 bases and J dropped 3 bases, with 12 bases sitting between them. The CDR3 nucleotides read TGTGCCAGCAGTTCGGGGGGTAGGGACACTGAAGCTTTCTTT. It is translated as CASSSGGRDTEAFF.

This sequence joins TRBV18 and TRBJ1-1; TRBD1 agrees at 8 bases. Germline V gene lookup returns CDR1 KGHSH and CDR2 LQKENI. After removal of 1 base from V and 4 bases from J, the junction contained 2 bases not matched to a gene. The CDR3 consists of 14 residues. CDR3 nucleotide sequence: TGTGCCAGCTCACCACTTACAGGGGGCACTGAAGCTTTCTTT. Protein product: CASSPLTGGTEAFF.